Listed below are T cell receptor beta chains from one sample, sequenced in a study of T cell repertoires in aging, cancer and after chemotherapy. Via MiXCR, TCRdb re-called the multiplex PCR reads, giving one row per CDR3 protein. The sample lists thousands of distinct CDR3 sequences; about 20% were seen once. What was sequenced was blood. All receptors come from a human donor with a blood cancer. Each CDR3 is given with its conserved first and last residue. The order of the fields is V gene, J gene, D gene, clone size, CDR3 protein. The D gene is left open where the match is weak. Not every row has a clone size; where given, it reads once, few, many or a size class.

V: TRBV19
J: TRBJ2-1
D: .
size: large
CDR3: CASSIGRTSQFF

V: TRBV5-1
J: TRBJ2-2
D: .
size: large
CDR3: CASSSTNTGELFF

V: TRBV27
J: TRBJ1-1
D: .
size: medium-sized
CDR3: CASSSSTGRTTEAFF

V: TRBV20-1
J: TRBJ2-1
D: .
size: .
CDR3: CSARELGHTSNEQFF

V: TRBV20-1
J: TRBJ2-5
D: TRBD2
size: few
CDR3: CSASSLSRGGETQYF

V: TRBV29-1
J: TRBJ2-4
D: .
size: .
CDR3: CSVQGGGNIQYF

V: TRBV12-3/TRBV12-4
J: TRBJ2-5
D: .
size: medium-sized
CDR3: CASSPAIWGLRETQYF

V: TRBV5-4
J: TRBJ1-6
D: .
size: medium-sized
CDR3: CASQGSSYNSPLHF

V: TRBV7-9
J: TRBJ2-7
D: TRBD1
size: medium-sized
CDR3: CASSSTGKYEQYF

V: TRBV10-2
J: TRBJ2-3
D: TRBD2
size: medium-sized
CDR3: CASKKAGTTDTQYF

V: TRBV15
J: TRBJ1-2
D: .
size: medium-sized
CDR3: CATSRDSGVGGYTF

V: TRBV5-1
J: TRBJ2-5
D: TRBD1
size: medium-sized
CDR3: CASSWGTGEETQYF

V: TRBV27
J: TRBJ2-7
D: TRBD1
size: medium-sized
CDR3: CASRNPGQGSYEQYF

V: TRBV6-5
J: TRBJ2-5
D: TRBD2
size: .
CDR3: CASSYPGGLAGGPETQYF

V: TRBV20-1
J: TRBJ2-7
D: TRBD1
size: .
CDR3: CSANIPGQGARISYEQYF

V: TRBV10-3
J: TRBJ1-1
D: TRBD1
size: .
CDR3: CAISDRGQGGTEAFF

V: TRBV6-4
J: TRBJ2-3
D: TRBD2
size: .
CDR3: CASSRTSGTDTQYF

V: TRBV7-2
J: TRBJ1-6
D: TRBD1
size: .
CDR3: CASSLGPARGTSPLHF

V: TRBV5-5
J: TRBJ1-5
D: .
size: medium-sized
CDR3: CASSGGIGSNQPQHF

V: TRBV19
J: TRBJ2-3
D: TRBD1
size: large
CDR3: CASSGQGLSTDTQYF

V: TRBV28
J: TRBJ1-2
D: TRBD1
size: .
CDR3: CASSGDSNYGYTF

V: TRBV6-2/TRBV6-3
J: TRBJ1-1
D: .
size: medium-sized
CDR3: CASSFLGGVGTEAFF

V: TRBV20-1
J: TRBJ2-5
D: TRBD2
size: few
CDR3: CSARVSGTSGRGKAQYF

V: TRBV11-1
J: TRBJ2-1
D: .
size: .
CDR3: CASSLESNPGNEQFF

V: TRBV7-9
J: TRBJ1-1
D: TRBD1
size: few
CDR3: CASSLQGGLNTEAFF

V: TRBV27
J: TRBJ2-1
D: .
size: medium-sized
CDR3: CASSLSRGLLNEQFF

V: TRBV5-4
J: TRBJ1-1
D: .
size: .
CDR3: CASSRHRNTEAFF

V: TRBV29-1
J: TRBJ1-5
D: TRBD1
size: medium-sized
CDR3: CSVPGQGVDQPQHF

V: TRBV20-1
J: TRBJ2-3
D: TRBD1
size: .
CDR3: CSASFLGAGGTDTQYF

V: TRBV7-6
J: TRBJ2-2
D: TRBD2
size: large
CDR3: CASSPKELLAGVSTGELFF

V: TRBV18
J: TRBJ2-7
D: .
size: medium-sized
CDR3: CASSSANLQGEQYF

V: TRBV30
J: TRBJ2-7
D: TRBD1
size: medium-sized
CDR3: CAWGTDPRGPYEQYF

V: TRBV4-3
J: TRBJ2-7
D: .
size: few
CDR3: CASSQAGNSYEQYF

V: TRBV19
J: TRBJ2-2
D: .
size: few
CDR3: CASRFLFLDFGELFF

V: TRBV6-5
J: TRBJ2-3
D: TRBD2
size: .
CDR3: CASSYSIGLAGGGGAQYF

V: TRBV27
J: TRBJ2-4
D: .
size: medium-sized
CDR3: CASKAVVLGAKNIQYF

V: TRBV6-1
J: TRBJ2-2
D: .
size: .
CDR3: CASRNSSRGARELFF

V: TRBV6-5
J: TRBJ1-3
D: .
size: medium-sized
CDR3: CASSFDRTSGNTIYF

V: TRBV5-1
J: TRBJ1-1
D: .
size: .
CDR3: CASSPGMNTEAFF

V: TRBV29-1
J: TRBJ2-2
D: TRBD1
size: large
CDR3: CSVEEDRGGTGELFF

V: TRBV27
J: TRBJ2-7
D: .
size: .
CDR3: CASSLLGNLYEQYF

V: TRBV6-5
J: TRBJ2-2
D: .
size: large
CDR3: CASSYRVGPTGELFF

V: TRBV29-1
J: TRBJ2-3
D: TRBD2
size: .
CDR3: CSVDGLAGGGGAQYF

V: TRBV10-3
J: TRBJ2-7
D: TRBD2
size: few
CDR3: CAISEKGLATQYF

V: TRBV4-2
J: TRBJ2-3
D: .
size: few
CDR3: CASSQMDGGTDTQYF

V: TRBV24-1
J: TRBJ2-2
D: .
size: medium-sized
CDR3: CATSDRYTGELFF

V: TRBV7-9
J: TRBJ1-3
D: .
size: .
CDR3: CASSLGIAGNTIYF

V: TRBV12-3/TRBV12-4
J: TRBJ2-7
D: TRBD1
size: .
CDR3: CASSYGTGSYEQYF

V: TRBV29-1
J: TRBJ2-2
D: .
size: .
CDR3: CSGERVNTGELFF

V: TRBV20-1
J: TRBJ1-5
D: .
size: .
CDR3: CSARDHPSNGQPQHF

V: TRBV20-1
J: TRBJ1-1
D: TRBD1
size: .
CDR3: CSARETGTGKAFF

V: TRBV5-5
J: TRBJ2-7
D: TRBD1
size: .
CDR3: CASSWTGEEQYF

V: TRBV20-1
J: TRBJ2-5
D: TRBD2
size: .
CDR3: CSIKRGEPQETQYF

V: TRBV5-1
J: TRBJ2-7
D: .
size: .
CDR3: CASSLVAGGGRNEQYF

V: TRBV27
J: TRBJ1-2
D: TRBD1
size: large
CDR3: CASSSLETGFGYTF

V: TRBV27
J: TRBJ2-4
D: .
size: few
CDR3: CASSSSRQETLAKNIQYF

V: TRBV7-2
J: TRBJ2-1
D: .
size: few
CDR3: CASSYVGGIGNEQFF

V: TRBV2
J: TRBJ1-2
D: .
size: .
CDR3: CASSETGSHYGYTF

V: TRBV20-1
J: TRBJ2-3
D: .
size: few
CDR3: CSAPQGGVSTDTQYF